A single sample is the source of the 12 T cell receptor beta chains below, sequenced in a study of blood T cell dynamics during melanoma immunotherapy. TCRdb's table, derived via immunoSEQ multiplex PCR, lists solely in-frame clones and lacks some. The sample has fewer than 30,000 clones, over 70% seen once. Noted time point: week 3, after first cycle of checkpoint inhibitor. Here the sequenced sample was blood, taken from a patient treated with checkpoint blockade. These receptors were taken from a human donor with melanoma.

This rearrangement joins TRBV9 to TRBJ2-7; TRBD1 or TRBD2 may be the D gene (5 bases each). Germline CDR1 SGDLS, CDR2 YYNGEE. V was cut by 3 bases and J by 8 bases, with 15 bases left in between. The CDR3 runs 13 residues. The CDR3 protein is CASSAHEGRKQYF. The CDR3 DNA reads TGTGCCAGCAGCGCGCACGAGGGGAGAAAGCAGTACTTC.

The CDR3 DNA reads as TGTGCCAGCAGTGAAGGGGGGGGAACCCAGCCCCAGCATTTT. Protein: CASSEGGGTQPQHF. The genes are TRBV6-1 and TRBJ1-5, with a possible D match to TRBD1 (5 bases). The CDR3 is 14 residues long. With 1 base removed from V and 7 bases from J, the gap between germline ends came to 11 bases. Germline assignment: CDR1 MNHNS and CDR2 SASEGT.

The rearrangement uses TRBV28 and TRBJ2-1; D may correspond to TRBD1 or TRBD2 (5 bases each). The germline CDR1 and CDR2 sequences are MDHEN and SYDVKM. V shed 5 bases and J shed 5 bases, with 16 bases lying between them. The CDR3 consists of 15 residues. The chain's CDR3 is CASSLLGTRHNEQFF. CDR3 in DNA: TGTGCCAGCAGTCTCCTGGGGACGAGACACAATGAGCAGTTCTTC.

This sequence joins TRBV7-9 and TRBJ2-1; TRBD1 agrees at 9 bases. V gave up 5 bases and J gave up 5 bases; unmatched junction bases: 4. Germline assignment: CDR1 SEHNR and CDR2 FQNEAQ (reference sequence). This CDR3 has 14 residues. The CDR3 spells CASSQTGGNNEQFF. The CDR3 nucleotides read TGTGCCAGCAGCCAGACAGGGGGAAACAATGAGCAGTTCTTC.

The rearrangement links TRBV10-3 to TRBJ1-1, with a weak D call TRBD1 (5 bases). CDR3 length equals 13 residues. V was trimmed by 4 bases and J by 1 base, leaving 7 bases between them. Germline CDR1 ENHRY, CDR2 SYGVKD. Here the CDR3 DNA reads TGTGCCATCAGTGTTGGGACGAACACTGAAGCTTTCTTT. Its translation: CAISVGTNTEAFF.

V usage is TRBV5-1 and J usage is TRBJ2-7; 7 bases map to TRBD2. Germline CDR1 SGHRS, CDR2 YFSETQ. Trimming removed 3 bases from V and 6 bases from J; junction bases left unmatched: 9. The CDR3 loop spans 14 amino acids. CDR3 sequence reads: CASSSSGSAGEQYF. Written as DNA, the CDR3 is TGCGCCAGCAGCTCTAGCGGATCTGCGGGCGAGCAGTACTTC.

The rearrangement links TRBV9 to TRBJ2-1, with 13 bases matching TRBD2. CDR3 length: 15 amino acids. From germline, CDR1 is SGDLS and CDR2 YYNGEE. V lost 3 bases, J lost 9 bases, and 6 bases stayed unmatched. The CDR3 is CASSAGTSGAIEQFF. The CDR3 DNA sequence: TGTGCCAGCAGCGCCGGGACTAGCGGGGCCATTGAGCAGTTCTTC.

The J gene is TRBJ1-1, the V gene TRBV29-1, with a weak D call TRBD1 (6 bases). The V gene lost 6 bases and the J gene lost 7 bases, with 24 bases spanning the gap. The V gene's germline CDR1 is SQVTM and CDR2 ANQGSEA. This CDR3 has 15 amino acids. The CDR3 protein is CSVHPGLGGGNEAFF. The CDR3, as DNA: TGCAGCGTACACCCCGGTTTAGGGGGTGGGAATGAAGCTTTCTTT.

This rearrangement joins TRBV25-1 to TRBJ2-1; 7 nucleotides agree with TRBD2. V trimming: 4 bases; J trimming: 0 bases; junction bases outside the gene matches: 9. The CDR3 has 17 residues. CDR1 is MGHDK and CDR2 is SYGVNS in the germline V gene. CDR3 sequence (DNA): TGTGCCAGCAGTGGTTGGGCGGGGGATCACTCCTACAATGAGCAGTTCTTC. It is translated as CASSGWAGDHSYNEQFF.

This clone turned up a few times. This sequence joins TRBV4-1 and TRBJ1-5; 11 nucleotides agree with TRBD1. The V gene's germline CDR1 is MGHRA and CDR2 YSYEKL. Germline trimming cut 0 bases from V and 6 bases from J; bases unmatched to any gene: 4. The CDR3 extends over 16 amino acids. In DNA, the CDR3 is TGCGCCAGCAGCCAAGATGCGGGGACAGGGGGTCAGCCCCAGCATTTT. Its protein is CASSQDAGTGGQPQHF.

The chain couples TRBV11-2 to TRBJ2-7; 10 bases fit TRBD2. J was trimmed by 4 bases and V by 2 bases; bases with no gene match: 5. CDR1 SGHAT and CDR2 FQNNGV come from the germline V gene. The CDR3 has 15 residues. The CDR3 DNA is TGTGCCAGCAGCTTAAGTCTAGCGGGGGTATACGAGCAGTACTTC. It is translated as CASSLSLAGVYEQYF.

This clone was observed once. This chain connects TRBV7-9 to TRBJ2-7; TRBD1 is a possible D gene (5 bases). Trimming left V 2 bases short and J 6 bases short, with 5 bases between. CDR1 and CDR2 from the germline V gene are SEHNR and FQNEAQ (reference sequence). The CDR3 extends over 11 amino acids. The CDR3 is CASSLQGEQYF. Here the CDR3 DNA reads TGTGCCAGCAGCTTACAGGGCGAGCAGTACTTC.